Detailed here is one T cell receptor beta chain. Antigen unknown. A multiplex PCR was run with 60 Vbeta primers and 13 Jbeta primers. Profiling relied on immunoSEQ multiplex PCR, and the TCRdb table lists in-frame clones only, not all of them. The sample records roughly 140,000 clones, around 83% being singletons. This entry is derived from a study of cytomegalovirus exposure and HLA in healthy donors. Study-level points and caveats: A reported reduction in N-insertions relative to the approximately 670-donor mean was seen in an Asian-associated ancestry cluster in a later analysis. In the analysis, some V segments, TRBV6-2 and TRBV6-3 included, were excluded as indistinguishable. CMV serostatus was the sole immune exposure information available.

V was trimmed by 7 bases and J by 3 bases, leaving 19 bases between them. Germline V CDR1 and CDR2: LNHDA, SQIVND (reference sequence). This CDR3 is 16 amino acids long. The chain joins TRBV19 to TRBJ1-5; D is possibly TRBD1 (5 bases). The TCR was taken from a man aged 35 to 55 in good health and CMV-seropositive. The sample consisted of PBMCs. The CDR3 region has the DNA TGTGCCAGTAATCTCACTCCGGGACTAGACAATCAGCCCCAGCATTTT. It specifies CASNLTPGLDNQPQHF.